This T cell receptor (beta chain) appears in the sequencing data of a study of regulatory T cells in long-lasting Graves disease. From germline, CDR1 is GTSNPN and CDR2 SVGIG (reference sequence). V was clipped by 3 bases and J by 5 bases; unmatched bases: 6. This CDR3 region has 13 residues. With iRepertoire HTBI primers and Arm-PCR of CDR3 regions, TCR beta libraries were built. TCRdb re-analysed the multiplex PCR reads in MiXCR, keeping a single row per CDR3 protein. The profile covers about 530,000 distinct CDR3 sequences, with about 16% appearing a single time and roughly 25% taken by the ten largest. Time point indicated: newly diagnosed GD, antithyroid drugs for less than 3 months. The TCR library was made from RNA extracted from PBMCs. There are many counts of this clonotype. This sample was also put to use in a study of T cells in Graves' hyperthyroidism and ophthalmopathy.

J is TRBJ2-5 and V is TRBV30; 7 nucleotides agree with TRBD1. Specimen: peripheral blood mononuclear cells (PBMCs), collected at new diagnosis, from a patient treated with antithyroid drugs. The clonotype originates from a middle-aged woman with Graves disease. CDR3 residues: CAWRQGRGETQYF. The CDR3, as DNA: TGTGCCTGGAGACAAGGCAGGGGGGAGACCCAGTACTTC.